This T cell receptor beta chain was sequenced for a study of blood T cell repertoires in COVID-19. On the study more broadly: The United States, Italy and Spain provided the acute and convalescent COVID-19 samples.

The J segment lost 5 bases and the V segment lost 10 bases, leaving 7 bases of the junction unmatched. The CDR3 sequence is 13 residues long. Germline V gene data show CDR1 as ENHRY and CDR2 as SYGVKD. Some clones are missing from TCRdb's copy, which holds only in-frame ones; the method was immunoSEQ multiplex PCR. Found here are 350,000 or so clones, 88% of them singletons; the top ten hold approximately 1.8%. This clone was counted once. This receptor was identified in a woman aged 30 to 39 with COVID-19, enrolled during active disease. The chain couples TRBV10-3 to TRBJ2-3; 9 bases match TRBD1. Sequencing was performed on peripheral blood. The CDR3 protein is CATTGTGRDTQYF. CDR3 in DNA: TGTGCCACTACTGGGACAGGGAGAGATACGCAGTATTTT.